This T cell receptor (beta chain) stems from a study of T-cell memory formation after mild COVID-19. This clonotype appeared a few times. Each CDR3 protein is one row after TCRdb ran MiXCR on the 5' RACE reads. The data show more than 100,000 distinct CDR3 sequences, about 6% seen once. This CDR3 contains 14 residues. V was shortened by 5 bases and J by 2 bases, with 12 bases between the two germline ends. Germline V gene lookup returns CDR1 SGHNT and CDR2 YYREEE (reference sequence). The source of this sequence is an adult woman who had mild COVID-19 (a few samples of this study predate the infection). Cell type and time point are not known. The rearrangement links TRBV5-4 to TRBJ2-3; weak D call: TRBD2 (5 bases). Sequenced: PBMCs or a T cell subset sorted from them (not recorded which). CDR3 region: CASSAGSYTDTQYF. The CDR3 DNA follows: TGTGCCAGCAGTGCGGGTTCCTACACAGATACGCAGTATTTT.